These 6 T cell receptor beta chains came from one sample sequenced in a study of T cells after posttransplantation cyclophosphamide. The table came from immunoSEQ multiplex PCR; TCRdb's copy has only in-frame clones and leaves some out. The sample gives over 10,000 clones, none seen only once, and the top ten clones hold about 27%. Cyclophosphamide on days +3 and +4 followed busulfan-fludarabine conditioning and a marrow graft. The sample was PBMCs, taken after allogeneic stem cell transplant with posttransplant cyclophosphamide. These TCRs come from a female patient aged 40-50 years who received an allogeneic stem cell transplant from a related donor, was CMV-positive, and had acute GVHD only. Some T cells may be supplied by the graft donor.

This clone was recorded many times. The chain recombines TRBV11-2 with TRBJ1-1; D is undetermined. Trimming cost V 0 bases and J 8 bases, with 4 bases left between them. The CDR3 is 11 amino acids. Looked up from germline, CDR1 is SGHAT and CDR2 is FQNNGV. The CDR3 coding sequence is TGTGCCAGCAGCTTAGACCAGGAAGCTTTCTTT. Translated, it gives CASSLDQEAFF.

This clone was seen a few times. Relative to the germline gene, one junction end is altered; a read error may explain this. V usage is TRBV6-5 and J usage is TRBJ2-6, with D tentatively TRBD1 (5 bases). The CDR3 has 15 residues. Germline V gene lookup returns CDR1 MNHEY and CDR2 SVGAGI. CDR3 loop: CASSGDNSGANVLPF. CDR3 nucleotides: TGTGCCAGCAGTGGGGATAACTCTGGGGCCAACGTCCTGCCTTTC.

This clone was observed many times. CDR3 protein: CASSLDRATEAFF. CDR3 DNA: TGCGCCAGCAGCTTGGACAGAGCCACTGAAGCTTTCTTT. The chain uses TRBV10-2 and TRBJ1-1, with a possible D match to TRBD1 (6 bases). Germline values: CDR1 WSHSY, CDR2 SAAADI. The CDR3 is made up of 13 amino acids. Trimming pared 6 bases from V and 4 bases from J, leaving 12 bases between.

This clone showed up many times. The DNA for the CDR3 is TGTGCCAGCAGCGTAGGGGGGAGGGGTTACAATGAGCAGTTCTTC. The encoded protein is CASSVGGRGYNEQFF. The V and J genes are TRBV9 and TRBJ2-1; 7 bases align to TRBD2. The germline gives CDR1 SGDLS, CDR2 YYNGEE. V gave up 0 bases and J gave up 4 bases; unmatched junction bases: 4. There are 15 residues in the CDR3.

This clone was seen repeatedly, ten times or more. The rearrangement joins TRBV11-2 to TRBJ1-2; no clear D. Trimming left V 5 bases short and J 4 bases short, with 17 bases between. Germline-derived CDR1 and CDR2 are SGHAT and FQNNGV. This CDR3 region has 15 residues. Here the CDR3 DNA reads TGTGCCAGCAGCCCCACAGCTACCTTTAGCTATGGCTACACCTTC. Encoded protein: CASSPTATFSYGYTF.

This clone was seen at least ten times. V gene TRBV6-6 combines with J gene TRBJ2-5; a possible D gene is TRBD2 (6 bases). Trimming removed 6 bases at V and 2 bases at J, with 13 bases between. CDR1 is MNHNY and CDR2 is SVGAGI in the germline V gene (reference sequence). The CDR3 extends over 14 amino acids. CDR3 sequence: CASSLGTGQETQYF. The CDR3 coding sequence is TGTGCCAGCAGCCTCGGGACTGGACAAGAGACCCAGTACTTC.